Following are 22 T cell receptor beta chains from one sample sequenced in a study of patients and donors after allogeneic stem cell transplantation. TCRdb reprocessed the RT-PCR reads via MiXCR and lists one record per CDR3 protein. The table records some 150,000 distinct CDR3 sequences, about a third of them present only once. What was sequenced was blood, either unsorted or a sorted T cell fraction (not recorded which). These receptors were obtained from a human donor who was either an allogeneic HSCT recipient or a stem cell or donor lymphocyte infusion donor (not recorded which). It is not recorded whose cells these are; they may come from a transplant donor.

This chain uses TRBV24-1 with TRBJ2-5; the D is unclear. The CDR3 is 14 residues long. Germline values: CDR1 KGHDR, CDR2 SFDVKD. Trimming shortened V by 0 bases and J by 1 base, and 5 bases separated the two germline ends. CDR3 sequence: CATSDLKTQETQYF. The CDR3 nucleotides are TGTGCCACCAGTGATTTGAAGACCCAAGAGACCCAGTACTTC.

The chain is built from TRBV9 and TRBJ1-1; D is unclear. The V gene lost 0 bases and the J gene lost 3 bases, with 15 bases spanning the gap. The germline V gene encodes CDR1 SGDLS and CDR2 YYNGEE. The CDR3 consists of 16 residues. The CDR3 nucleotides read TGTGCCAGCAGCGTAGTTGGCAATCTTGGCGACACTGAAGCTTTCTTT. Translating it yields CASSVVGNLGDTEAFF.

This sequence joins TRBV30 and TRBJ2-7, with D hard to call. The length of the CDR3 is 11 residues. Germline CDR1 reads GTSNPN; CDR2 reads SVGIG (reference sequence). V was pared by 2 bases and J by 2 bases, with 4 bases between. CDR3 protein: CAWSMAYEQYF. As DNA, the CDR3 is TGTGCCTGGAGTATGGCCTACGAGCAGTACTTC.

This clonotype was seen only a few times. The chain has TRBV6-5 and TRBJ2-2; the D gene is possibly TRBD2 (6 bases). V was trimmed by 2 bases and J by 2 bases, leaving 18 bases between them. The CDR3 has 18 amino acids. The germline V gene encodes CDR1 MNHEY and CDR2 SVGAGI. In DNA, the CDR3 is TGTGCCAGCAGTTACACGCCGCTGGGACTCTTCAACACCGGGGAGCTGTTTTTT. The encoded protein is CASSYTPLGLFNTGELFF.

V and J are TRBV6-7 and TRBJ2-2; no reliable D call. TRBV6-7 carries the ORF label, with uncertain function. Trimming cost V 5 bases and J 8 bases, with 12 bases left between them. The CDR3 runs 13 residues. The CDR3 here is CASSGWLLGELFF. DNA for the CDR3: TGTGCCAGCAGTGGCTGGCTGCTGGGGGAGCTGTTTTTT.

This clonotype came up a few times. CDR3 protein: CASTTTRYNEQFF. The CDR3 DNA sequence: TGTGCCAGCACTACGACCCGGTACAATGAGCAGTTCTTC. The genes are TRBV2 and TRBJ2-1; unclear D gene. Germline V gene data show CDR1 as SNHLY and CDR2 as FYNNEI. Trimming removed 7 bases at V and 4 bases at J, with 11 bases between. CDR3 length: 13 residues.

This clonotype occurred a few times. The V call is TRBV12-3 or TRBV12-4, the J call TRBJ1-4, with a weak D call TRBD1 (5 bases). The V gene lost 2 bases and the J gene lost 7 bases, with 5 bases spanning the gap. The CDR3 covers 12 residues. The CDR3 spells CASSLQGEKLFF. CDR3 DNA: TGTGCCAGCAGTTTACAGGGTGAAAAACTGTTTTTT.

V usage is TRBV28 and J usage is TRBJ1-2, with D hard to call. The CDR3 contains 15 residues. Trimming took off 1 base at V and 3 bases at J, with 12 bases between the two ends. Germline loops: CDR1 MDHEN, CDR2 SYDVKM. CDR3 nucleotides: TGTGCCAGCAGTTTATTGGGCAGGACTGACTATGGCTACACCTTC. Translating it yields CASSLLGRTDYGYTF.

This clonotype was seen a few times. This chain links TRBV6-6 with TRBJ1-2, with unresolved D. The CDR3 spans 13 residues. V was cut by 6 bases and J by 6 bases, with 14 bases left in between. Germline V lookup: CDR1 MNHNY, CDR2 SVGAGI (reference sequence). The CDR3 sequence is CASSQPEMDGYTF. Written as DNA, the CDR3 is TGTGCCAGCAGCCAGCCCGAGATGGATGGCTACACCTTC.

Written as DNA, the CDR3 is TGCAGTGCTCCACAGGGGGAAAACTATGGCTACACCTTC. As protein: CSAPQGENYGYTF. The rearrangement joins TRBV20-1 to TRBJ1-2; TRBD1 aligns across 8 bases. The V segment lost 5 bases and the J segment 2 bases; nucleotides outside the gene matches: 4. The CDR3 contains 13 residues. In germline, CDR1 is DFQATT, CDR2 SNEGSKA (reference sequence).

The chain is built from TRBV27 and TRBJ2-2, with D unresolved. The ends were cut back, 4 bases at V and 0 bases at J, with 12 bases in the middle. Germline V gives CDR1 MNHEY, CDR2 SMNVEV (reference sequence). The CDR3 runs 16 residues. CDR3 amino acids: CASSYRPHANTGELFF. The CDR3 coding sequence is TGTGCCAGCAGTTACCGACCGCACGCGAACACCGGGGAGCTGTTTTTT.

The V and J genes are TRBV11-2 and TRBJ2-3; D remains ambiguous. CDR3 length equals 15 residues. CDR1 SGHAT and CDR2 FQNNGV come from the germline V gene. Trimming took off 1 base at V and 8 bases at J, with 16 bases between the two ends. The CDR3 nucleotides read TGTGCCAGCAGCTTAGGGACCCCGACCGTGGGTACGCAGTATTTT. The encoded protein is CASSLGTPTVGTQYF.

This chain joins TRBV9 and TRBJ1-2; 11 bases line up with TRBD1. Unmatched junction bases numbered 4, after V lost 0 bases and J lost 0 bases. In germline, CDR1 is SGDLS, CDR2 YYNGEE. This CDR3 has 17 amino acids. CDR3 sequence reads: CASSVAGQGEPNYGYTF. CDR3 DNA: TGTGCCAGCAGCGTAGCGGGACAGGGGGAGCCTAACTATGGCTACACCTTC.

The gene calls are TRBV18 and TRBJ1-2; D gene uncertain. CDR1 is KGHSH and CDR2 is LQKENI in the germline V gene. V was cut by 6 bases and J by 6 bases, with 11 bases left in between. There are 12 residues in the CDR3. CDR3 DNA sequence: TGTGCCAGCTCTCGGATGGAGAATGGCTACACCTTC. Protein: CASSRMENGYTF. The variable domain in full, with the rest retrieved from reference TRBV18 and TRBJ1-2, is NAGVMQNPRHLVRRRGQEARLRCSPMKGHSHVYWYRQLPEEGLKFMVYLQKENIIDESGMPKERFSAEFPKEGPSILRIQQVVRGDSAAYFCASSRMENGYTFGSGTRLTVV.

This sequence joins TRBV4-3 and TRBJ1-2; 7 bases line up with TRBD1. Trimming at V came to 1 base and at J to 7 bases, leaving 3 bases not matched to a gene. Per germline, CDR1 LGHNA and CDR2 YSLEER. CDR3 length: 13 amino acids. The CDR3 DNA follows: TGCGCCAGCAGCCAAGTTGACAGGGCTGGCTACACCTTC. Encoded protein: CASSQVDRAGYTF.

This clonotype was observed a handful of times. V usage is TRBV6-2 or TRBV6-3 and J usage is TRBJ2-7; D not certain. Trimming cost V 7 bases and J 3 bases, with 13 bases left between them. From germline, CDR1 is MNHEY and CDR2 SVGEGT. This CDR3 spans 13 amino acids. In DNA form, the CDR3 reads TGTGCCAGCAACACTCTCCCCCTCTACGAGCAGTACTTC. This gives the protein CASNTLPLYEQYF.

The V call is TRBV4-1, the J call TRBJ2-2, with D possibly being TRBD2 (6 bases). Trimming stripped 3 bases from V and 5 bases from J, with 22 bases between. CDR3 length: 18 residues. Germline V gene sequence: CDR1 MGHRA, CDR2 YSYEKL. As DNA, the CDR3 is TGCGCCAGCAGCCACAGGGAGCGGGCGGCGTTATTGACCGGGGAGCTGTTTTTT. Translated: CASSHRERAALLTGELFF.

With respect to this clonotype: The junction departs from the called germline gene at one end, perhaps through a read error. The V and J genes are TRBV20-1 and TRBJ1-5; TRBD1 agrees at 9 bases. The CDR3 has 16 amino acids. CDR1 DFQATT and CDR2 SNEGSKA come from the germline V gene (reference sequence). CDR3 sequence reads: CSAGQGPVYSNLPQHF. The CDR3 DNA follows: TGCAGTGCAGGACAGGGGCCCGTCTATAGCAATCTGCCCCAGCATTTT.

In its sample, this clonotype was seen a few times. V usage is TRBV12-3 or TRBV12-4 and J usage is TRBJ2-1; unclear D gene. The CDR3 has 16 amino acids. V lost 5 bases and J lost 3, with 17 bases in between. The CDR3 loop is CASSRETHKVYNEQFF. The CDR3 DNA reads TGTGCCAGCAGTCGCGAAACGCACAAGGTCTACAATGAGCAGTTCTTC.

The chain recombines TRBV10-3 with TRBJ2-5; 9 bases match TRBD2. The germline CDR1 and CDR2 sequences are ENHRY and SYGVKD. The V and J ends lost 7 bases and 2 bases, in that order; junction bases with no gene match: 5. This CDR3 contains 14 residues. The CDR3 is CAINKAGGQETQYF. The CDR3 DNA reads TGTGCCATCAATAAGGCGGGGGGGCAAGAGACCCAGTACTTC.

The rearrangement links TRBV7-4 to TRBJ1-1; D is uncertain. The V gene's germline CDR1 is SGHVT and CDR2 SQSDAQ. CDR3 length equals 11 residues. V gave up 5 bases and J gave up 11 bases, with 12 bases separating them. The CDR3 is CASSRSNPAFF. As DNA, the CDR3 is TGTGCCAGCAGCCGCTCGAACCCCGCTTTCTTT.

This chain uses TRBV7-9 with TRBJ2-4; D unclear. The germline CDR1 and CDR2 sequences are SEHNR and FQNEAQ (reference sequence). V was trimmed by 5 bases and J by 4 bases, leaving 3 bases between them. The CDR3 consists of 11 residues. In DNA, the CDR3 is TGTGCCAGCAGCCCGAAAAACATTCAGTACTTC. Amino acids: CASSPKNIQYF.